The 30 T cell receptor beta chains given below trace back to one sample, sequenced in a study of blood T cell repertoires in COVID-19. Measured with immunoSEQ multiplex PCR; TCRdb has only the in-frame clones, and not every one. The table shows some 340,000 clones, with roughly 85% occurring only once. Sequencing was done on a sample of peripheral blood. The receptors come from a woman aged 18-29 years with acute or convalescent COVID-19.

This sequence joins TRBV7-3 and TRBJ2-5; a possible D gene is TRBD1 (5 bases). Trimming stripped 2 bases from V and 4 bases from J, with 14 bases between. CDR3 length equals 15 residues. The germline V gene encodes CDR1 SGHTA and CDR2 FQGTGA. CDR3 sequence reads: CASSLGIGVGETQYF. For the CDR3, the DNA is TGTGCCAGCAGCTTAGGAATAGGGGTAGGAGAGACCCAGTACTTC.

The genes are TRBV24-1 and TRBJ2-2; 11 bases align to TRBD2. The CDR3 consists of 16 residues. Per the germline V gene, CDR1 is KGHDR and CDR2 is SFDVKD. The ends lost 1 base at V and 6 bases at J; junction bases unmatched: 3. CDR3 sequence (DNA): TGTGCCACCAGTGATTTTGGGACTAGCGGTTCCGGGGAGCTGTTTTTT. This encodes CATSDFGTSGSGELFF.

This clone was observed once. The chain is built from TRBV5-8 and TRBJ1-1; 9 nucleotides match TRBD1. The CDR3 is 16 amino acids. With V trimmed by 3 bases and J by 2 bases, 8 bases remained unmatched. Germline V gene sequence: CDR1 SGHTS, CDR2 YDEGEE. CDR3: CASSSAGTGSNTEAFF. Here the CDR3 DNA reads TGTGCCAGCAGCTCGGCCGGGACAGGGTCCAACACTGAAGCTTTCTTT.

The chain uses TRBV9 and TRBJ2-5; TRBD1 agrees at 10 bases. CDR1 and CDR2 (germline): SGDLS, YYNGEE. With V trimmed by 3 bases and J by 4 bases, 6 bases remained unmatched. The CDR3 sequence is 15 residues long. The CDR3 reads CASSAGQGRRETQYF. The CDR3 region has the DNA TGTGCCAGCAGCGCGGGACAGGGGAGGAGAGAGACCCAGTACTTC.

The V call is TRBV12-5, the J call TRBJ2-1; D might be TRBD1 (6 bases). The V gene's germline CDR1 is LGHNT and CDR2 FRNRAP. Trimming took 5 bases from V and 0 from J, leaving 14 bases between them. The CDR3 spans 16 residues. The CDR3 loop is CASGPEGVSSYNEQFF. The DNA for the CDR3 is TGTGCTAGTGGTCCCGAGGGGGTTAGCTCCTACAATGAGCAGTTCTTC. The full variable domain, in which reference TRBV12-5 and TRBJ2-1 provide the parts outside the CDR3, is DARVTQTPRHKVTEMGQEVTMRCQPILGHNTVFWYRQTMMQGLELLAYFRNRAPLDDSGMPKDRFSAEMPDATLATLKIQPSEPRDSAVYFCASGPEGVSSYNEQFFGPGTRLTVL.

The gene calls are TRBV3-1 (or the pseudogene TRBV3-2) and TRBJ1-1; D not resolved. The V gene lost 6 bases and the J gene lost 1 base, with 6 bases spanning the gap. This CDR3 is 12 amino acids long. Germline V gene lookup returns CDR1 LGHDT and CDR2 YNNKEL (reference sequence). CDR3 sequence reads: CASSPGNTEAFF. The CDR3 DNA reads TGTGCCAGCAGTCCAGGGAACACTGAAGCTTTCTTT.

The chain links TRBV28 to TRBJ1-6; D is possibly TRBD1 (5 bases). Trimming left V 3 bases short and J 0 bases short, with 15 bases between. The CDR3 spans 18 residues. Germline lookup yields CDR1 MDHEN and CDR2 SYDVKM. The CDR3 is CASSLGGLTSSYNSPLHF. The CDR3 nucleotides read TGTGCCAGCAGTTTGGGGGGTCTCACTAGCTCCTATAATTCACCCCTCCACTTT.

This clone appeared once. The chain uses TRBV7-2 and TRBJ2-3; 7 bases match TRBD2. V shed 5 bases and J 5 bases; nucleotides not matched to a gene: 10. The CDR3 totals 15 residues. Germline-derived CDR1 and CDR2 are SGHTA and FQGNSA. CDR3 sequence (DNA): TGTGCCAGCAGCCACTCGGGGGGTTGGGGAGATACGCAGTATTTT. This gives the protein CASSHSGGWGDTQYF.

CDR3 DNA sequence: TGTGCCAGCGAATCCGGGACATCCGGACCCGGGGAGCTGTTTTTT. Residues: CASESGTSGPGELFF. V is TRBV6-5 and J is TRBJ2-2, with a possible D match to TRBD1 (6 bases). The CDR3 sequence is 15 residues long. Germline CDR1 reads MNHEY; CDR2 reads SVGAGI. V gave up 8 bases and J gave up 6 bases, with 19 bases separating them.

This clone appeared once. This chain joins TRBV12-3 or TRBV12-4 and TRBJ1-2; perhaps TRBD1 as D (5 bases). The CDR3 length is 13 residues. Trimming stripped 6 bases from V and 4 bases from J, with 12 bases between. Written as DNA, the CDR3 is TGTGCCAGCAGGGCAACAGGCCCCTATGGCTACACCTTC. This sequence encodes CASRATGPYGYTF.

In this sample, this clone turned up once. The chain uses TRBV9 and TRBJ1-2; 9 nucleotides match TRBD1. The CDR3 contains 14 residues. The ends lost 5 bases at V and 3 bases at J; junction bases unmatched: 5. Per germline, CDR1 SGDLS and CDR2 YYNGEE. The CDR3 DNA follows: TGTGCCAGCAGTAGACAGGGGGAGCACTATGGCTACACCTTC. It codes for CASSRQGEHYGYTF.

The chain uses TRBV2 and TRBJ1-3, with 10 nucleotides matching TRBD1. Germline CDR1 reads SNHLY; CDR2 reads FYNNEI. Trimming removed 7 bases from V and 4 bases from J; junction bases left unmatched: 4. This CDR3 contains 14 residues. CDR3 nucleotide sequence: TGTGCCAGCACTGACAGGGGGCGAGGAAACACCATATATTTT. This sequence encodes CASTDRGRGNTIYF.

The J gene is TRBJ1-2, the V gene TRBV4-1; a possible D gene is TRBD1 (5 bases). CDR3 length: 14 amino acids. Germline lookup yields CDR1 MGHRA and CDR2 YSYEKL. The V end was cut by 0 bases, the J end by 6 bases, with 11 bases between. This CDR3 reads CASSQEIGGDGYTF. CDR3 sequence (DNA): TGCGCCAGCAGCCAAGAAATCGGGGGGGATGGCTACACCTTC.

V and J are TRBV3-1 (or the pseudogene TRBV3-2) and TRBJ2-1; TRBD1 aligns across 7 bases. J lost 7 bases, V lost 2 bases, and 8 bases had no gene match. The CDR3 totals 15 residues. Germline V CDR1 and CDR2: LGHDT, YNNKEL (reference sequence). CDR3 nucleotides: TGTGCCAGCAGCCAATTCGGGACAGTAATGAATGAGCAGTTCTTC. It is translated as CASSQFGTVMNEQFF.

The chain employs TRBV5-6 and TRBJ2-2, with 8 bases aligning to TRBD1. The length of the CDR3 is 15 residues. V gave up 4 bases and J gave up 8 bases; unmatched junction bases: 10. Germline V gene data show CDR1 as SGHDT and CDR2 as YYEEEE. The CDR3 here is CASSPTQGAVGELFF. CDR3 DNA: TGTGCCAGCAGCCCTACGCAGGGGGCGGTGGGGGAGCTGTTTTTT.

This clone was detected only a few times. The V call is TRBV2, the J call TRBJ1-5; D ambiguous. V was shortened by 7 bases and J by 4 bases, with 11 bases between the two germline ends. From germline, CDR1 is SNHLY and CDR2 FYNNEI. The CDR3 length is 13 residues. The CDR3 reads CASTPLPNQPQHF. In DNA, the CDR3 is TGTGCCAGCACCCCCCTACCGAATCAGCCCCAGCATTTT.

This chain uses TRBV5-1 with TRBJ1-2, with D unresolved. The CDR3 consists of 15 residues. Germline CDR1 is SGHRS and CDR2 is YFSETQ. Trimming stripped 0 bases from V and 4 bases from J, with 13 bases between. CDR3 amino acids: CASSLAGLGSYGYTF. The CDR3 DNA follows: TGCGCCAGCAGCTTGGCGGGTCTGGGTTCCTATGGCTACACCTTC.

The chain combines TRBV12-3 or TRBV12-4 with TRBJ1-2; weak D call: TRBD1 (5 bases). The length of the CDR3 is 13 residues. V was pared by 8 bases and J by 5 bases, with 15 bases between. The CDR3 spells CASFWGGVYGYTF. In nucleotides, the CDR3 is TGTGCCAGCTTCTGGGGGGGTGTTTATGGCTACACCTTC.

In DNA, the CDR3 is TGTGCCACCAGTGACAGGGTGAAGACCCAGTACTTC. Protein product: CATSDRVKTQYF. V gene TRBV24-1 combines with J gene TRBJ2-5; perhaps TRBD1 as D (5 bases). CDR3 size: 12 residues. Germline CDR1 KGHDR, CDR2 SFDVKD. Deletions cut 4 bases from V and 6 bases from J, with 8 bases between.

The chain combines TRBV9 with TRBJ1-1; 9 positions match TRBD1. The germline V gene has CDR1 SGDLS and CDR2 YYNGEE. V shed 0 bases, J shed 8 bases, and the junction held 2 bases outside the gene matches. CDR3 length: 13 amino acids. The CDR3 region has the DNA TGTGCCAGCAGCGTAGAAGGGACAGGGGAAGCTTTCTTT. Encoded protein: CASSVEGTGEAFF.

The chain is built from TRBV28 and TRBJ1-1; D is possibly TRBD1 (5 bases). With 5 bases removed from V and 4 bases from J, the gap between germline ends came to 14 bases. This CDR3 region has 14 residues. Germline CDR1 is MDHEN and CDR2 is SYDVKM. The DNA for the CDR3 is TGTGCCAGCAGTCCGACCAGGGATGGCACTGAAGCTTTCTTT. Encoded protein: CASSPTRDGTEAFF. Complete variable domain (other parts from reference TRBV28 and TRBJ1-1): DVKVTQSSRYLVKRTGEKVFLECVQDMDHENMFWYRQDPGLGLRLIYFSYDVKMKEKGDIPEGYSVSREKKERFSLILESASTNQTSMYLCASSPTRDGTEAFFGQGTRLTVV.

The chain employs TRBV19 and TRBJ1-1; D unclear. The length of the CDR3 is 15 residues. Germline CDR1 is LNHDA and CDR2 is SQIVND (reference sequence). Trimming took 6 bases from V and 1 from J, leaving 15 bases between them. As DNA, the CDR3 is TGTGCCAGTAGGTTGGCACATGATGGGAACACTGAAGCTTTCTTT. Its protein is CASRLAHDGNTEAFF.

Details on this clone: The same CDR3 arises from other DNA sequences in this sample as well. The chain joins TRBV30 to TRBJ1-2; 7 bases agree with TRBD1. The CDR3 loop spans 11 amino acids. After removal of 3 bases from V and 7 bases from J, the junction contained 2 bases not matched to a gene. Germline V gene sequence: CDR1 GTSNPN, CDR2 SVGIG (reference sequence). This chain's CDR3 is CAWSQGVGYTF. The CDR3 DNA sequence: TGTGCCTGGAGCCAGGGGGTTGGCTACACCTTC.

This chain links TRBV29-1 with TRBJ2-5; TRBD2 matches 15 bases. Trimming at V came to 2 bases and at J to 5 bases, leaving 6 bases not matched to a gene. This CDR3 is 16 amino acids long. The germline CDR1 and CDR2 sequences are SQVTM and ANQGSEA. The CDR3 DNA reads TGCAGCGTTGAAAAGGGACTAGCGGGAGGAGGGGAGACCCAGTACTTC. It translates to CSVEKGLAGGGETQYF.

The CDR3 region is CASSIVSGDRADTQYF. Written as DNA, the CDR3 is TGTGCCAGTAGTATTGTCTCGGGAGACAGGGCAGATACGCAGTATTTT. The chain links TRBV19 to TRBJ2-3; maybe TRBD1 (7 bases). CDR1 is LNHDA, CDR2 SQIVND, per germline (reference sequence). The V gene lost 3 bases and the J gene lost 4 bases, with 17 bases spanning the gap. This CDR3 is 16 amino acids long.

The rearrangement joins TRBV4-2 to TRBJ2-1; D is possibly TRBD1 (6 bases). The CDR3 consists of 16 residues. Per the germline V gene, CDR1 is LGHNA and CDR2 is YNFKEQ. V was clipped by 3 bases and J by 4 bases, with 16 bases between them. CDR3 DNA sequence: TGTGCCAGCAGCCAGAATTACAGGGCGAGATACAATGAGCAGTTCTTC. Its protein product is CASSQNYRARYNEQFF.

This chain joins TRBV5-1 and TRBJ1-1; D gene ambiguous. Germline CDR1 and CDR2: SGHRS and YFSETQ. Trimming left V 0 bases short and J 1 base short, with 10 bases between. This CDR3 has 15 amino acids. For the CDR3, the DNA is TGCGCCAGCAGCTTGGGGGTGGACTCGAACACTGAAGCTTTCTTT. Its translation: CASSLGVDSNTEAFF.

The CDR3 loop is CASSQERPPYNEQFF. In DNA form, the CDR3 reads TGTGCCAGCAGCCAAGAGCGGCCCCCCTACAATGAGCAGTTCTTC. The chain combines TRBV3-1 (or the pseudogene TRBV3-2) with TRBJ2-1; D unresolved. The CDR3 length is 15 residues. Germline-derived CDR1 and CDR2 are LGHDT and YNNKEL (reference sequence). V was cut by 0 bases and J by 2 bases, with 8 bases left in between.

V gene TRBV12-3 or TRBV12-4 combines with J gene TRBJ1-2, with 7 bases lining up with TRBD1. The ends lost 5 bases at V and 6 bases at J; junction bases unmatched: 6. The CDR3 spans 13 residues. The CDR3 loop reads CASSPGGNNGYTF. The CDR3 DNA reads TGTGCCAGCAGTCCAGGGGGTAATAATGGCTACACCTTC.

The chain joins TRBV2 to TRBJ2-3, with D perhaps matching TRBD2 (6 bases). V was shortened by 6 bases and J by 2 bases, with 15 bases between the two germline ends. Germline V gives CDR1 SNHLY, CDR2 FYNNEI. The CDR3 has 15 residues. The CDR3 spells CASSPRETLTDTQYF. DNA of the CDR3: TGTGCCAGCAGCCCCCGGGAGACCCTCACAGATACGCAGTATTTT.